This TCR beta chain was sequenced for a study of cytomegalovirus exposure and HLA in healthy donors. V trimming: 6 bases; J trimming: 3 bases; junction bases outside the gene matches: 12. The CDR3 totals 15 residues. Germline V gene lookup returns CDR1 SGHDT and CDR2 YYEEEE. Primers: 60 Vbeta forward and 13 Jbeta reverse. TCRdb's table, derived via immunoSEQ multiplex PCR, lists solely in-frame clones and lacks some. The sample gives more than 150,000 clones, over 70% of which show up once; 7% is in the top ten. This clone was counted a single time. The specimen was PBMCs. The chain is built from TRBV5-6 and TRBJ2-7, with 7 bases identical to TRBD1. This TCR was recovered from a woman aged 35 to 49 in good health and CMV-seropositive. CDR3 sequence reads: CASNPQGLTHYEQYF. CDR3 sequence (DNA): TGTGCCAGCAACCCACAGGGGCTTACTCACTACGAGCAGTACTTC.